The source of this T cell receptor (beta chain) is a study of human versus mouse CDR3 diversity and MHC coevolution. Measured with immunoSEQ multiplex PCR; TCRdb has only the in-frame clones, and not every one. This table has 75,000 to 90,000 clones, roughly 93% appearing once. Notes on this clone: Its antigen is not identified.

Broader study findings: Most of the three human donors had the lowest clonal inequality.

Trimming at V came to 4 bases and at J to 6 bases, leaving 5 bases not matched to a gene. This CDR3 is 13 amino acids long. The germline V gene has CDR1 LNHDA and CDR2 SQIVND (reference sequence). This receptor was identified in a person aged 25 to 75 in good health. The chain employs TRBV19 and TRBJ2-7; 8 nucleotides align to TRBD2. Material: naive CD4+ T cells from blood. Subset defined: CD45RO-negative CD62L-positive naive CD4 T cells. The CDR3 spells CASSRPGGPEQYF. The DNA for the CDR3 is TGTGCCAGTAGTAGGCCGGGAGGGCCCGAGCAGTACTTC.